Shown below are 13 T cell receptor beta chains from a single sample sequenced in a study of shared clonotypes between healthy human individuals. TCRdb keeps only in-frame clones here, not all; method: immunoSEQ multiplex PCR. The sample carries under 2,500,000 clones, approximately 96% recorded once. Source material: naive CD4+ T cells sorted from blood. Documented subset: CD45RA+ positively selected. The receptors originated from a man aged 18 to 30 in good health.

With respect to this clone: The same CDR3 can be traced to other DNA sequences in this sample. The chain has TRBV11-2 and TRBJ2-7; D not resolved. The ends were cut back, 4 bases at V and 1 base at J, with 5 bases in the middle. The CDR3 contains 12 residues. Germline CDR1 and CDR2: SGHAT and FQNNGV. CDR3 loop: CASSYSSYEQYF. The CDR3 DNA is TGTGCCAGCAGCTACTCGTCCTACGAGCAGTACTTC.

Of note for this clone: Other DNA sequences from this sample encode an identical CDR3 as well. This chain joins TRBV28 and TRBJ1-6; D is unresolved. The germline CDR1 and CDR2 sequences are MDHEN and SYDVKM. The CDR3 has 11 residues. Trimming left V 3 bases short and J 10 bases short, with 4 bases between. The CDR3 loop reads CASSFNSPLHF. For the CDR3, the DNA is TGTGCCAGCAGTTTTAACTCACCCCTCCACTTT.

The chain recombines TRBV25-1 with TRBJ1-6; 8 bases map to TRBD1. The CDR3 covers 14 residues. The J segment lost 7 bases and the V segment lost 7 bases, leaving 6 bases of the junction unmatched. CDR1 is MGHDK and CDR2 is SYGVNS in the germline V gene. The CDR3 region is CASKYGTGNSPLHF. As DNA, the CDR3 is TGTGCCAGCAAATATGGGACAGGCAATTCACCCCTCCACTTT.

The chain joins TRBV5-3 to TRBJ2-1; 9 nucleotides align to TRBD2. TRBV5-3 is an ORF; its function is uncertain. The length of the CDR3 is 15 residues. J lost 6 bases, V lost 4 bases, and 8 bases had no gene match. The CDR3, as DNA: TGTGCCAGAAGCGCTTTAGCGGGAGTGATCAATGAGCAGTTCTTC. This sequence encodes CARSALAGVINEQFF.

The rearrangement joins TRBV7-9 to TRBJ1-2, with 12 bases matching TRBD1. With V trimmed by 5 bases and J by 4 bases, 5 bases remained unmatched. The CDR3 is made up of 15 amino acids. CDR1 SEHNR and CDR2 FQNEAQ come from the germline V gene (reference sequence). CDR3 sequence: CASSPPGQGAYGYTF. CDR3 nucleotides: TGTGCCAGCAGCCCGCCGGGACAGGGGGCCTATGGCTACACCTTC.

This chain connects TRBV19 to TRBJ1-6; D is uncertain. V dropped 5 bases and J dropped 5 bases, with 13 bases sitting between them. CDR1 and CDR2 from the germline V gene are LNHDA and SQIVND (reference sequence). The CDR3 extends over 15 amino acids. CDR3 in DNA: TGTGCCAGTAGTCCAGTGGGAGGCCATAATTCACCCCTCCACTTT. The encoded protein is CASSPVGGHNSPLHF.

The chain recombines TRBV25-1 with TRBJ2-1; 10 bases agree with TRBD2. Germline V gene data show CDR1 as MGHDK and CDR2 as SYGVNS. J gave up 5 bases and V 3 bases, and 4 bases lay outside the gene matches. The CDR3 is made up of 15 amino acids. The CDR3 sequence is CASSDRTSGDNEQFF. The CDR3 nucleotides read TGTGCCAGCAGTGATCGGACTAGCGGAGACAATGAGCAGTTCTTC.

The chain joins TRBV27 to TRBJ2-7; no clear D gene. With 3 bases removed from V and 3 bases from J, the gap between germline ends came to 9 bases. In germline, CDR1 is MNHEY, CDR2 SMNVEV (reference sequence). The CDR3 spans 13 residues. CDR3 protein: CASSLGHYYEQYF. As DNA, the CDR3 is TGTGCCAGCAGTTTGGGTCACTACTACGAGCAGTACTTC.

This clone was seen more than once but under ten times. The chain uses TRBV6-1 and TRBJ1-2; no clear D. The CDR3 extends over 12 amino acids. From germline, CDR1 is MNHNS and CDR2 SASEGT. V dropped 1 base and J dropped 7 bases, with 7 bases sitting between them. The CDR3 nucleotides read TGTGCCAGCAGTGAAGAGGGTTTTGGCTACACCTTC. Its translation is CASSEEGFGYTF.

The gene calls are TRBV7-6 and TRBJ2-3, with D maybe TRBD1 (5 bases). The CDR3 is 16 residues long. The V gene lost 1 base and the J gene lost 3 bases, with 14 bases spanning the gap. Germline-derived CDR1 and CDR2 are SGHVS and FNYEAQ. The CDR3 DNA is TGTGCCAGCAGCTTAGTCTCAGGGTTAGGGACAGATACGCAGTATTTT. It encodes CASSLVSGLGTDTQYF.

This sequence joins TRBV9 and TRBJ2-3, with D hard to call. The length of the CDR3 is 15 residues. In germline, CDR1 is SGDLS, CDR2 YYNGEE. V gave up 3 bases and J gave up 6 bases, with 17 bases separating them. CDR3 loop: CASSAKRLGGDTQYF. Written as DNA, the CDR3 is TGTGCCAGCAGCGCGAAACGGTTGGGTGGTGATACGCAGTATTTT. Drawing the rest from reference TRBV9 and TRBJ2-3, the complete variable domain is DSGVTQTPKHLITATGQRVTLRCSPRSGDLSVYWYQQSLDQGLQFLIQYYNGEERAKGNILERFSAQQFPDLHSELNLSSLELGDSALYFCASSAKRLGGDTQYFGPGTRLTVL.

The V call is TRBV5-6, the J call TRBJ2-2, with D uncertain. Germline loops: CDR1 SGHDT, CDR2 YYEEEE. This CDR3 comprises 14 residues. The V and J ends lost 0 bases and 0 bases respectively, with 3 bases between them. In nucleotides, the CDR3 is TGTGCCAGCAGCTTGGGTTCGAACACCGGGGAGCTGTTTTTT. Translation: CASSLGSNTGELFF.

The chain couples TRBV6-6 to TRBJ1-5; D uncertain. Per germline, CDR1 MNHNY and CDR2 SVGAGI (reference sequence). The ends were cut back, 2 bases at V and 4 bases at J, with 9 bases in the middle. The CDR3 is made up of 14 amino acids. DNA of the CDR3: TGTGCCAGCAGTTACGGGGAAGGAAATCAGCCCCAGCATTTT. Amino acid sequence: CASSYGEGNQPQHF.